The text below deals with one TCR beta chain. The antigen is unknown. The source of the sample is a study of response to subunit inactivated influenza vaccine. Study-wide findings and caveats: Authors suggested each seasonal flu vaccination may recruit only limited numbers of new T cells.

Trimming shortened V by 5 bases and J by 10 bases, and 15 bases separated the two germline ends. The CDR3 is made up of 12 amino acids. Germline lookup yields CDR1 MNHEY and CDR2 SMNVEV (reference sequence). TCRdb reprocessed the RT-PCR reads via MiXCR and lists one record per CDR3 protein. The sample includes about 300,000 distinct CDR3 sequences, about 20% of them seen just once. The chain uses TRBV27 and TRBJ2-7, with D possibly matching TRBD2 (6 bases). The sample consisted of PBMCs from blood, taken about 20 months after vaccination. The sequence was collected from a man between 50 and 75 years old who received an inactivated influenza vaccine. CDR3 loop: CASSRNRDSQYF. The CDR3 region has the DNA TGTGCCAGCAGTCGGAATCGGGACTCCCAGTACTTC.